These T cell receptor beta chains were read from a single sample in a study of cytomegalovirus exposure and HLA in healthy donors. Clones were read by immunoSEQ multiplex PCR, and TCRdb kept only the in-frame ones, dropping some. The table includes about 90,000 clones, around 77% detected once. The sample consisted of PBMCs. The receptors were gathered from a woman in her sixties or seventies in good health and CMV-seropositive. Each CDR3 is given with its conserved first and last residue. The D gene is left open where the match is weak. Clone size is not always given. Where it is, it says once, few, many or a class for expanded clones.

DNA	CDR3	D	V	size	J
TGCGCCAGCAGCTTGGAGGCCAGGGGGCAAGAGCAGTACTTC	CASSLEARGQEQYF	TRBD1	TRBV5-1	.	TRBJ2-7
TGTGCCAGCAGCTTGGCGGGGGGGGGCACAACCAATCAGCCCCAGCATTTT	CASSLAGGGTTNQPQHF	.	TRBV7-8	medium-sized	TRBJ1-5
TGTGCCAGCAGCAGGACTAGCGGACCTTCATACTTC	CASSRTSGPSYF	TRBD2	TRBV7-6	.	TRBJ2-5
TGTTCCAGCAGCGTCGGGGGGTCCGAGCAGTACTTC	CSSSVGGSEQYF	TRBD2	TRBV7-3	.	TRBJ2-7
TGTGCCTGGAGTTTGTCAGGGGGCAATTCACCCCTCCACTTT	CAWSLSGGNSPLHF	TRBD1	TRBV30	.	TRBJ1-6
TGTGCCAGCAGCAGACCGGGGACAGGAGGAAACACCATATATTTT	CASSRPGTGGNTIYF	TRBD1	TRBV4-2	.	TRBJ1-3
TGTGCCAGCAGCTTAGGGCCAGTAAACACCGGGGAGCTGTTTTTT	CASSLGPVNTGELFF	.	TRBV7-9	.	TRBJ2-2
TGTGCCAGCAGTTTATTTCGGGGTCCCTACGAGCAGTACTTC	CASSLFRGPYEQYF	.	TRBV27	few	TRBJ2-7
TGTGCCAGCAGTTCACCGGGAGGGCTCAGCACAGATACGCAGTATTTT	CASSSPGGLSTDTQYF	TRBD2	TRBV28	once	TRBJ2-3
TGTGCCAGCAGCTTAGATGTCAGGGCTAATGAAAAACTGTTTTTT	CASSLDVRANEKLFF	.	TRBV7-9	.	TRBJ1-4
TGTGCCAGTAGTATTTCTCTACTAGGTAGAGAGACCCAGTACTTC	CASSISLLGRETQYF	.	TRBV19	.	TRBJ2-5
TGTGCCAGCAGTTCCAGGACTAGCGGGCGCTCAGGTGAGCAGTTCTTC	CASSSRTSGRSGEQFF	TRBD2	TRBV2	.	TRBJ2-1
TGTGCCAGCTCACCACCGAACTCACGCTCTGGAAACACCATATATTTT	CASSPPNSRSGNTIYF	.	TRBV18	.	TRBJ1-3
TGTGCCAGCAGCTTTGGACAAAATAGTGAAAAACTGTTTTTT	CASSFGQNSEKLFF	.	TRBV7-9	.	TRBJ1-4
TGCGCCAGCAGCTTGGTCGGGAACCCCTACGAGCAGTACTTC	CASSLVGNPYEQYF	.	TRBV5-1	.	TRBJ2-7
TGTGCCAGCCAGCTTATGTTAGGGCTGTTCGGGGACACTGAAGCTTTCTTT	CASQLMLGLFGDTEAFF	.	TRBV7-9	.	TRBJ1-1
TGTGCCAGCAGTGAATCCCTTTTAGCAGTGGAGCAGTACTTC	CASSESLLAVEQYF	.	TRBV6-1	few	TRBJ2-7
TGTGCCAGCAGCACAGATTTCCGGGTCTGCCCACCTAGCTCCTACAATGAGCAGTTCTTC	CASSTDFRVCPPSSYNEQFF	.	TRBV21-1	.	TRBJ2-1
TGTGCCAGCAGCAACCGGGCCTGGGGTGGGAGTGCCTACGAGCAGTACTTC	CASSNRAWGGSAYEQYF	.	TRBV7-8	.	TRBJ2-7
TGTGCCTGGACCCCGGGAGCGGGAGGTGTAGAGACCCAGTACTTC	CAWTPGAGGVETQYF	TRBD2	TRBV30	.	TRBJ2-5
TGTGCCAGCAGCTTAGACGCGACTAGCTCCTACGAGCAGTACTTC	CASSLDATSSYEQYF	.	TRBV7-2	.	TRBJ2-7
TGTGCCAGTAGTATATCTAGCGGAGGGCCGGAGACCCAGTACTTC	CASSISSGGPETQYF	TRBD2	TRBV19	.	TRBJ2-5
TGTGCCAGCAAATCCCATTTGAACACTGAAGCTTTCTTT	CASKSHLNTEAFF	.	TRBV2	.	TRBJ1-1
TGCGCCAGCAGCCGACAGGGTTTTAGCTCTGGAAACACCATATATTTT	CASSRQGFSSGNTIYF	TRBD1	TRBV4-1	.	TRBJ1-3